The clone carrying this T cell receptor (beta chain) came up a few times. The antigen remains unidentified. Broader study findings: Tumor memory CD4+ T cell TCR gene usage clustered with blood and lymph node memory CD4+ cells and lymph node naive CD4+ cells. Tumor Tregs overlapped most with tumor, then blood, naive CD4+ cells.

Memory CD4+ T cells were sorted as CD4+CD45RO+CD25- cells. Germline values: CDR1 SEHNR, CDR2 FQNEAQ (reference sequence). Trimming removed 8 bases from V and 5 bases from J, with 16 bases in between. The CDR3 loop spans 14 amino acids. Semi-nested PCR with Nested Universal Primer A followed constant-region reverse priming of full-length variable regions. TCRdb reprocessed the 5' RACE reads via MiXCR and lists one record per CDR3 protein. The data hold some 32,000 distinct CDR3 sequences, with less than 25% observed a single time. The sequence was collected from a female donor with breast cancer. Sequences were obtained from memory CD4+ T cells sorted from blood. Subset noted: memory CD4+ T cells, CD4+CD45RO+CD25-. The chain joins TRBV7-9 to TRBJ2-1; either TRBD1 or TRBD2 may fit D (5 bases each). The CDR3 is CASGGPRKNNEQFF. The CDR3 nucleotides read TGTGCCAGCGGGGGTCCTCGGAAAAACAATGAGCAGTTCTTC.